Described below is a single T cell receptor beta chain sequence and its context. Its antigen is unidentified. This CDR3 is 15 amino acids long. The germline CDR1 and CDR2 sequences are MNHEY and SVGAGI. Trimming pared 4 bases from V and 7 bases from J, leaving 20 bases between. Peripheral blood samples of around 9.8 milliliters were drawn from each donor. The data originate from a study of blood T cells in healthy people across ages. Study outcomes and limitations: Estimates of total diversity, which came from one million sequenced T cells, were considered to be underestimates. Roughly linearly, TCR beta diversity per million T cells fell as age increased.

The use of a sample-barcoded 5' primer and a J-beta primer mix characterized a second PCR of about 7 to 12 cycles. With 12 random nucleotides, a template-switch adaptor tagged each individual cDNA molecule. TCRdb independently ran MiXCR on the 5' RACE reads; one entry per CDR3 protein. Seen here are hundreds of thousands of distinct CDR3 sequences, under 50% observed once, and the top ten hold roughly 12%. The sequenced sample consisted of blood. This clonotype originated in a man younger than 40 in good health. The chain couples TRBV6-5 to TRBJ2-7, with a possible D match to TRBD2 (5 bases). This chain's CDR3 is CASSSVRRSYNEQYF. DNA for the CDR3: TGTGCCAGCAGTTCCGTAAGGAGGTCCTACAATGAGCAGTACTTC.